The clone carrying this T cell receptor beta chain was observed at least ten times. Its antigen is not known. Individually, cDNA molecules had unique molecular identifiers attached to them. TCRdb reprocessed the 5' RACE reads via MiXCR and lists one record per CDR3 protein. In the table there are tens of thousands of distinct CDR3 sequences, roughly 5% of which are singletons. The source of the sample is a study of early T cells in non-severe SARS-CoV-2 infection. Study-level background: Bulk RNA taken from unsorted whole blood was sequenced, leaving chains unpaired. Study-wide findings and caveats: Reliance on VDJdb matching favored anti-spike CD8 responses; private and CD4 specificities were missed.

V dropped 6 bases and J dropped 4 bases, with 18 bases sitting between them. This CDR3 has 15 amino acids. The germline V gene encodes CDR1 PRHDT and CDR2 FYEKMQ (reference sequence). The sequencing input was whole blood. The TCR sequence derives from an adult who was a healthcare worker with PCR-confirmed SARS-CoV-2 infection or an uninfected control (not recorded which). The chain joins TRBV13 to TRBJ1-2, with D uncertain. As DNA, the CDR3 is TGTGCCAGCAGTCGTATAACCCTCGATCTCTATGGCTACACCTTC. This sequence encodes CASSRITLDLYGYTF.